This T cell receptor beta chain was recorded in a study of OX40 agonist ivuxolimab in advanced cancers. Across the whole study: Ivuxolimab was administered intravenously to patients at 0.01 to 10 mg/kg every 2 weeks. Of mixed ages from about 20 to 90 and averaging approximately 60 years, the group was 65% to 85% male. Study-level findings and limits: More expanded clones were seen, on average, in CD8+ T cells than in CD4+. Normalized T-cell clonal expansion was also low in some nonresponders.

TCRdb keeps only in-frame clones here, not all; method: immunoSEQ multiplex PCR. The data contain roughly 80,000 clones, over 90% of them singletons. The CDR3 runs 17 residues. The germline CDR1 and CDR2 sequences are SGHNT and YYREEE (reference sequence). V lost 3 bases, J lost 3 bases, and 8 bases stayed unmatched. Notes on this clone: The antigen is unknown.

This specimen consisted of CD4+ or CD8+ T cells sorted from blood, obtained in a trial of the OX40 agonist ivuxolimab. This chain connects TRBV5-4 to TRBJ2-1; 11 positions agree with TRBD2. The receptor's source is an adult with an advanced solid tumor such as melanoma, head and neck, liver or kidney cancer. The CDR3 region is CASSSSVLAGGYNEQFF. The CDR3 DNA sequence: TGTGCCAGCAGCTCCTCCGTGCTAGCGGGGGGCTACAATGAGCAGTTCTTC.